This T cell receptor beta chain was identified during a study of shared clonotypes between healthy human individuals. CDR3 length equals 15 residues. Trimming pared 6 bases from V and 0 bases from J, leaving 11 bases between. Germline CDR1 and CDR2: MDHEN and SYDVKM. CD45RO-negative CD8 cells positively selected for CCR7 made up the naive population, which excluded terminally differentiated effector memory CD45RA+ cells. Deep was the level used in running the assay. Assay: immunoSEQ multiplex PCR; the TCRdb copy retains only in-frame clones and omits some. The sample lists about 2,200,000 clones, about 92% seen once, with about 1.5% in the top ten.

The TCR comes from a man between 18 and 35 years old in good health. Some clones in this sample may be carry-over from other donors' samples. The chain combines TRBV28 with TRBJ2-2; D is possibly TRBD1 (5 bases). The sequenced sample consisted of naive CD8+ T cells from PBMCs. CDR3 in DNA: TGTGCCAGCAGGCCAGGGCAGACGAACACCGGGGAGCTGTTTTTT. Its protein is CASRPGQTNTGELFF.